The 14 T cell receptor beta chains listed next were all sequenced from one sample in a study of T-cell memory formation after mild COVID-19. TCRdb used MiXCR to reprocess the 5' RACE reads, holding one entry per CDR3 protein. The sample has about 310,000 distinct CDR3 sequences, approximately 19% seen once. The sequenced sample was PBMCs or a T cell subset sorted from them (not recorded which). The receptors here all came from a man between 18 and 29 years old who had mild COVID-19 (a few samples of this study predate the infection). Cell type and time point are not known.

The table lists this clonotype with a few counts. J is TRBJ2-3 and V is TRBV29-1; D perhaps matches TRBD2 (6 bases). CDR3 length: 12 amino acids. Germline V lookup: CDR1 SQVTM, CDR2 ANQGSEA. V lost 7 bases and J 1 base, leaving 9 bases between the germline ends. The CDR3 nucleotides are TGCAGCGGTGAGCGGGGCACAGATACGCAGTATTTT. This gives the protein CSGERGTDTQYF.

This chain links TRBV12-3 or TRBV12-4 with TRBJ1-1; perhaps TRBD1 as D (6 bases). The CDR3 is made up of 14 amino acids. Trimming pared 6 bases from V and 4 bases from J, leaving 15 bases between. The CDR3 protein is CASSPHRVSTEAFF. DNA of the CDR3: TGTGCCAGCAGCCCACACAGGGTGAGCACTGAAGCTTTCTTT.

At least ten counts were recorded for this clonotype. V gene TRBV28 combines with J gene TRBJ2-3; 10 bases map to TRBD2. CDR3 size: 15 residues. The junction had 13 bases not matched to a gene; V was cut back by 7 bases and J by 9 bases. From germline, CDR1 is MDHEN and CDR2 SYDVKM. The CDR3 loop reads CASTPRAETSGTQYF. The DNA of the CDR3 is TGTGCCAGCACCCCCCGCGCTGAGACTAGCGGGACGCAGTATTTT.

The gene calls are TRBV5-1 and TRBJ1-1, with D maybe TRBD1 (5 bases). Germline CDR1 and CDR2: SGHRS and YFSETQ. V was cut by 5 bases and J by 3 bases, with 5 bases left in between. The CDR3 sequence is 11 residues long. CDR3 loop: CASRGDTEAFF. The CDR3 DNA reads as TGCGCCAGCAGGGGGGACACTGAAGCTTTCTTT.

The chain carries TRBV9 and TRBJ2-4, with TRBD2 matching over 10 bases. Trimming at V came to 3 bases and at J to 7 bases, leaving 7 bases not matched to a gene. The CDR3 length is 15 residues. From germline, CDR1 is SGDLS and CDR2 YYNGEE. The DNA of the CDR3 is TGTGCCAGCAGCGCCGGGACTAGCGATCTGAACATTCAGTACTTC. Amino acid sequence: CASSAGTSDLNIQYF.

The chain employs TRBV27 and TRBJ1-1, with D possibly TRBD1 on 5 matching bases. V was cut by 4 bases and J by 7 bases, with 16 bases left in between. This CDR3 has 14 residues. Germline CDR1 reads MNHEY; CDR2 reads SMNVEV (reference sequence). The CDR3 is CASSSFRDSFEAFF. The CDR3 DNA reads as TGTGCCAGCAGTTCTTTCAGGGACTCCTTTGAAGCTTTCTTT.

This clonotype appeared a few times. The rearrangement links TRBV7-9 to TRBJ1-1, with D unresolved. This CDR3 region has 12 residues. Germline loops: CDR1 SEHNR, CDR2 FQNEAQ (reference sequence). V was trimmed by 3 bases and J by 10 bases, leaving 12 bases between them. The CDR3 nucleotides read TGTGCCAGCAGCTTGTCCGAGAAGGGAGCTTTCTTT. It specifies CASSLSEKGAFF.

This clonotype was detected once. The CDR3 bases are TGTGCCAGCAGGAAGACAGGGAGTCAGCAGTTCTTC. This sequence encodes CASRKTGSQQFF. The rearrangement joins TRBV6-1 to TRBJ2-1; TRBD1 matches at 7 bases. This CDR3 comprises 12 residues. Germline loops: CDR1 MNHNS, CDR2 SASEGT. Trimming removed 6 bases from V and 11 bases from J; junction bases left unmatched: 7.

The V gene is TRBV6-1, the J gene TRBJ1-4; the D gene is possibly TRBD1 (5 bases). Germline lookup yields CDR1 MNHNS and CDR2 SASEGT. Trimming stripped 0 bases from V and 2 bases from J, with 7 bases between. The CDR3 is made up of 15 amino acids. The CDR3, as DNA: TGTGCCAGCAGTGAAGCGGAGGGGACTAATGAAAAACTGTTTTTT. Residues: CASSEAEGTNEKLFF.

As for this clonotype: Germline is not matched at one junction end, which may reflect a read error. This rearrangement joins TRBV4-3 to TRBJ2-6; TRBD1 might be the D (6 bases). The V gene's germline CDR1 is LGHNA and CDR2 YSLEER. The length of the CDR3 is 16 residues. The CDR3 protein is CASSQDAGAGAYVLTF. In nucleotides, the CDR3 is TGCGCCAGCAGCCAAGATGCAGGGGCCGGGGCCTACGTCCTGACTTTC.

V gene TRBV12-3 or TRBV12-4 combines with J gene TRBJ1-5; D unresolved. Trimming shortened V by 5 bases and J by 6 bases, and 11 bases separated the two germline ends. There are 13 residues in the CDR3. CDR3 in amino acids: CASSRIVSQPQHF. In DNA form, the CDR3 reads TGTGCCAGCAGTCGGATCGTTAGTCAGCCCCAGCATTTT.

At least ten counts were recorded for this clonotype. The V and J genes are TRBV3-1 and TRBJ1-1; D gene uncertain. CDR3 length equals 13 residues. Between the trimmed V and J ends, which lost 1 base and 0 bases, there was a span of 3 bases. Germline V gives CDR1 LGHDT, CDR2 YNNKEL (reference sequence). The CDR3 DNA reads TGTGCCAGCAGCCAAGGGGTGAACACTGAAGCTTTCTTT. It codes for CASSQGVNTEAFF.

The chain uses TRBV3-1 and TRBJ2-5; tentative D call: TRBD1 (6 bases). Between the trimmed V and J ends, which lost 2 bases and 3 bases, there was a span of 13 bases. The CDR3 extends over 15 amino acids. CDR1 and CDR2 from the germline V gene are LGHDT and YNNKEL (reference sequence). In DNA, the CDR3 is TGTGCCAGCAGCCAACGAGCCACAGGGAAAGAGACCCAGTACTTC. Its translation is CASSQRATGKETQYF.

This clonotype was observed a few times. This chain joins TRBV19 and TRBJ2-5; D call uncertain. The CDR3 spans 14 residues. Germline values: CDR1 LNHDA, CDR2 SQIVND (reference sequence). Trimming took off 2 bases at V and 1 base at J, with 8 bases between the two ends. CDR3 protein: CASSIRGLQETQYF. The CDR3 DNA is TGTGCCAGTAGTATACGCGGCCTCCAAGAGACCCAGTACTTC.